This TCR beta chain was captured by sequencing in a study of cytomegalovirus exposure and HLA in healthy donors. In the study overall: There were some 81 million unique TCRs (from HLA-typed donors) in an early data release.

This CDR3 has 15 residues. Germline V gives CDR1 KGHSH, CDR2 LQKENI. Losses at the gene ends were 3 bases for V and 2 bases for J; bases not matched to a gene: 6. PCR primers comprised 60 Vbeta and 13 Jbeta primers. Sequencing was performed with immunoSEQ multiplex PCR; in TCRdb, only in-frame clones are kept and a portion is missing. The sample has nearly 300,000 clones, 70% to 90% seen once. In regard to this clone: Its antigen is unidentified.

Study-wide findings and caveats: Rarity held for most TCR sequences, but there were some public TCRs that occurred in many donors. Later analysis identified a missense DCLRE1C variant that was linked to TCR beta V- and J-gene trimming.

This TCR was recovered from a man aged 35 to 55 in good health and CMV-seropositive. Sequencing used PBMCs. The chain recombines TRBV18 with TRBJ2-7, with 8 bases matching TRBD1. The CDR3 protein is CASSPPGQETYEQYF. CDR3 DNA: TGTGCCAGCTCACCCCCGGGACAGGAGACCTACGAGCAGTACTTC.